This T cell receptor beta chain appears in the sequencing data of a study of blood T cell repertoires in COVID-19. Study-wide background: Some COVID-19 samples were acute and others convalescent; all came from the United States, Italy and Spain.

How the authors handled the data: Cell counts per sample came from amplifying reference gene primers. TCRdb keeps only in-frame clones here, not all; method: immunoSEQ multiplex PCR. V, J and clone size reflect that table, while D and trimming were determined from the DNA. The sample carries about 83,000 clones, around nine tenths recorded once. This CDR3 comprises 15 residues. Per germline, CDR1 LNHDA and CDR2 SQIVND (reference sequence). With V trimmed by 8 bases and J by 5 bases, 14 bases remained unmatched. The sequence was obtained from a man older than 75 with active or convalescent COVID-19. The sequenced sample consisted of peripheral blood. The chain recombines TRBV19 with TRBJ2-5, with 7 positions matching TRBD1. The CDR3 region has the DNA TGTGCCAGTGGGTCTAGGGGGCGACCAACGGAGACCCAGTACTTC. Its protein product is CASGSRGRPTETQYF.